These 30 T cell receptor beta chains were sequenced from one sample in a study of blood T cells in healthy people across ages. A second PCR of about 7 to 12 cycles used a sample-barcoded 5' primer and a J-beta primer mix. One entry per CDR3 protein, called by TCRdb with MiXCR from the 5' RACE reads. The data contain 850,000 or so distinct CDR3 sequences, around 26% of them singletons. Material: blood. These receptors originate from a woman over 75 in good health.

The sample holds a few counts of this clonotype. A read error is possible here, since a much larger clone lies one base away. The V call is TRBV12-3 or TRBV12-4, the J call TRBJ1-6; D is perhaps TRBD1 (5 bases). V lost 4 bases to trimming and J lost 9 bases, with 13 bases between them. The CDR3 is 14 residues long. The CDR3 protein is CASSSARGTSPLHF. The CDR3 DNA is TGTGCCAGCAGTTCCGCGCGGGGCACTTCACCCCTCCACTTT.

The table lists this clonotype with many counts. V gene TRBV9 combines with J gene TRBJ2-5; D gene ambiguous. The CDR3 extends over 15 amino acids. Germline values: CDR1 SGDLS, CDR2 YYNGEE. Deletions cut 0 bases from V and 0 bases from J, with 9 bases between. CDR3 residues: CASSVEGRYQETQYF. The CDR3 DNA is TGTGCCAGCAGCGTAGAAGGGCGGTACCAAGAGACCCAGTACTTC.

For the CDR3, the DNA is TGTGCCATCAGTGAGAGTATGGGAGGCAATGAGCAGTTCTTC. Its translation: CAISESMGGNEQFF. This sequence joins TRBV10-3 and TRBJ2-1; weak D call: TRBD2 (6 bases). CDR1 ENHRY and CDR2 SYGVKD come from the germline V gene. The CDR3 sequence is 14 residues long. Trimming removed 2 bases at V and 6 bases at J, with 11 bases between.

In the case of this clonotype: This clone may be a read error of a much larger clone one base away. The conserved phenylalanine or tryptophan normally closing the CDR3 is absent here, so this likely arose from a read error. The rearrangement links TRBV20-1 to TRBJ1-1, with D perhaps TRBD1 (5 bases). Germline CDR1 DFQATT, CDR2 SNEGSKA (reference sequence). The ends were cut back, 5 bases at V and 0 bases at J, with 16 bases in the middle. This CDR3 is 15 amino acids long. This chain's CDR3 is CSAPDAGDLNTEAFL. The CDR3 nucleotides read TGCAGTGCTCCAGACGCGGGGGACCTGAACACTGAAGCTTTCTTG.

This clonotype was counted between two and nine times. A much bigger clone sits one base away, suggesting this may be a read error. The chain carries TRBV5-1 and TRBJ2-5, with D possibly being TRBD1 (5 bases). This CDR3 is built from 14 residues. Between the trimmed V and J ends, which lost 0 bases and 7 bases, there was a span of 13 bases. The V gene's germline CDR1 is SGHRS and CDR2 YFSETQ. CDR3 residues: CASSLGQPKGTQYF. Written as DNA, the CDR3 is TGCGCCAGCAGCTTGGGACAGCCAAAAGGGACCCAGTACTTC.

In this sample, this clonotype turned up a few times. V and J are TRBV12-3 or TRBV12-4 and TRBJ2-3, with a possible D match to TRBD1 (5 bases). This CDR3 region has 15 residues. V shed 5 bases and J shed 2 bases, with 14 bases lying between them. The CDR3 is CASSPLGVPTDTQYF. In DNA form, the CDR3 reads TGTGCCAGCAGTCCCTTAGGGGTGCCCACAGATACGCAGTATTTT.

This clonotype appeared many times. Just one base apart from a much larger clone, this may be a read error. The J gene is TRBJ2-7, the V gene TRBV11-3; 11 nucleotides align to TRBD1. V was clipped by 4 bases and J by 7 bases; unmatched bases: 6. The CDR3 loop spans 14 amino acids. Germline loops: CDR1 SGHNT, CDR2 YENEEA. CDR3: CASSSGQGADEQYF. CDR3 DNA sequence: TGTGCCAGCAGCTCCGGACAGGGGGCGGATGAGCAGTACTTC.

There are many counts of this clonotype. The V call is TRBV28, the J call TRBJ2-7, with TRBD2 matching 8 bases. CDR3 length: 14 residues. V shed 6 bases, J shed 3 bases, and the junction held 7 bases outside the gene matches. Per the germline V gene, CDR1 is MDHEN and CDR2 is SYDVKM. The CDR3 DNA reads TGTGCCAGCAGAACCGGGGGGGCCTTCTACGAGCAGTACTTC. It yields the protein CASRTGGAFYEQYF. Full variable domain (rest looked up from reference TRBV28 and TRBJ2-7): DVKVTQSSRYLVKRTGEKVFLECVQDMDHENMFWYRQDPGLGLRLIYFSYDVKMKEKGDIPEGYSVSREKKERFSLILESASTNQTSMYLCASRTGGAFYEQYFGPGTRLTVT.

This chain uses TRBV18 with TRBJ2-1; D perhaps matches TRBD1 (5 bases). The J call may be wrong; the DNA end is better matched by TRBJ2-7. The CDR3 is 14 residues long. Germline CDR1 and CDR2: KGHSH and LQKENI. CDR3 coding DNA: TGTGCCAGCTCACCTAGGGGCTCTTACAATGAGCAGTACTTC. Amino acid sequence: CASSPRGSYNEQYF.

This clonotype was recorded at least ten times. The rearrangement joins TRBV6-6 to TRBJ1-6; a weak D match, TRBD1 (6 bases). This CDR3 spans 15 amino acids. CDR1 is MNHNY and CDR2 is SVGAGI in the germline V gene (reference sequence). The V end was cut by 5 bases, the J end by 5 bases, with 13 bases between. This chain's CDR3 is CASSPSGDNNSPLHF. The CDR3 coding sequence is TGTGCCAGCAGTCCCTCCGGGGACAATAATTCACCCCTCCACTTT.

This clonotype was seen at least ten times. J is TRBJ1-6 and V is TRBV7-2; possibly TRBD1 for D (5 bases). This CDR3 spans 14 amino acids. From germline, CDR1 is SGHTA and CDR2 FQGNSA. V was pared by 4 bases and J by 7 bases, with 11 bases between. CDR3 sequence: CASSSRGGNSPLHF. CDR3 in DNA: TGTGCCAGCAGCTCACGGGGGGGGAATTCACCCCTCCACTTT. The full variable domain, with the rest looked up from reference TRBV7-2 and TRBJ1-6, is GAGVSQSPSNKVTEKGKDVELRCDPISGHTALYWYRQSLGQGLEFLIYFQGNSAPDKSGLPSDRFSAERTGGSVSTLTIQRTQQEDSAVYLCASSSRGGNSPLHFGNGTRLTVT.

This sequence joins TRBV5-1 and TRBJ2-7; TRBD1 matches at 10 bases. With 4 bases clipped from V and 4 bases from J, the junction kept 5 bases outside the gene matches. The CDR3 has 14 residues. Germline V gene lookup returns CDR1 SGHRS and CDR2 YFSETQ. CDR3: CASSVDRGLYEQYF. The CDR3 region has the DNA TGCGCCAGCAGCGTGGACAGGGGGTTGTACGAGCAGTACTTC.

In this sample, this clonotype turned up many times. The rearrangement joins TRBV11-2 to TRBJ2-5; 9 positions agree with TRBD2. V trimming: 5 bases; J trimming: 4 bases; junction bases outside the gene matches: 11. The CDR3 is 16 amino acids. Germline-derived CDR1 and CDR2 are SGHAT and FQNNGV. CDR3 DNA: TGTGCCAGCAGCCGCTGGGGGCTAGCGGGGACAGAGACCCAGTACTTC. It codes for CASSRWGLAGTETQYF.

This clonotype was seen repeatedly, ten times or more. The chain employs TRBV28 and TRBJ1-2, with a possible D match to TRBD1 (6 bases). This CDR3 has 15 amino acids. The V and J ends lost 1 base and 2 bases respectively, with 11 bases between them. From germline, CDR1 is MDHEN and CDR2 SYDVKM. In DNA form, the CDR3 reads TGTGCCAGCAGTTTATCCCAGGACAGAAACTATGGCTACACCTTC. It encodes CASSLSQDRNYGYTF.

This clonotype has at least ten counts. The chain joins TRBV20-1 to TRBJ1-5; 9 bases map to TRBD1. V lost 3 bases and J lost 2; bases outside the gene matches: 14. This CDR3 is built from 18 residues. CDR1 is DFQATT and CDR2 is SNEGSKA in the germline V gene (reference sequence). CDR3 protein: CSASHPGQGSIGNQPQHF. The CDR3 DNA reads TGCAGTGCTAGTCACCCGGGACAGGGTTCGATAGGCAATCAGCCCCAGCATTTT.

This clonotype has ten or more counts. The J gene is TRBJ2-2, the V gene TRBV6-6; D gene unclear. Germline V gene lookup returns CDR1 MNHNY and CDR2 SVGAGI (reference sequence). Trimming shortened V by 6 bases and J by 6 bases, and 11 bases separated the two germline ends. The CDR3 contains 13 residues. The CDR3 loop reads CASSPPKPGELFF. CDR3 coding DNA: TGTGCCAGCAGCCCCCCGAAGCCCGGGGAGCTGTTTTTT.

The rearrangement uses TRBV7-2 and TRBJ2-2, with 9 bases matching TRBD2. The CDR3 runs 19 residues. V dropped 1 base and J dropped 6; count of bases not matched to a gene: 15. Germline V lookup: CDR1 SGHTA, CDR2 FQGNSA. CDR3 DNA: TGTGCCAGCAGCTTAGGGCCGGCGTACCGGACTAGCGTAGCCGGGGAGCTGTTTTTT. As protein: CASSLGPAYRTSVAGELFF.

The chain has TRBV11-2 and TRBJ2-7; D is unresolved. The J call may not be correct, given that the DNA end is closer to TRBJ2-5. The CDR3 totals 12 residues. Germline V gene lookup returns CDR1 SGHAT and CDR2 FQNNGV. The CDR3 sequence is CASSDLGETQYF. The CDR3 DNA follows: TGTGCCAGCAGCGACCTCGGAGAGACCCAGTACTTC.

This clonotype has a count of ten or more. The V and J genes are TRBV6-5 and TRBJ2-1; D ambiguous. The CDR3 is 16 amino acids. Germline CDR1 and CDR2: MNHEY and SVGAGI. The V gene lost 2 bases and the J gene lost 6 bases, with 17 bases spanning the gap. CDR3 in DNA: TGTGCCAGCAGTTACCTCGGAATCACCCCCTTCAATGAGCAGTTCTTC. Its protein is CASSYLGITPFNEQFF.

Turning to this clonotype: A much larger clone differs from this one at a single base, so this may be a read error. The rearrangement uses TRBV12-3 or TRBV12-4 and TRBJ2-1; D might be TRBD1 (6 bases). This CDR3 has 9 amino acids. In nucleotides, the CDR3 is TGTGCGCCTGGGACACCGGAGTTCTTC. Encoded protein: CAPGTPEFF.

The table lists this clonotype with a few counts. This rearrangement joins TRBV6-2 or TRBV6-3 to TRBJ2-2, with a possible D match to TRBD1 (5 bases). The CDR3 is 15 amino acids. The germline V gene has CDR1 MNHEY and CDR2 SVGEGT. The germline V and J ends were trimmed by 6 bases and 3 bases, with 14 bases remaining between them. DNA of the CDR3: TGTGCCAGCAGCTTTCGGACACCTGACACCGGGGAGCTGTTTTTT. Translated, it gives CASSFRTPDTGELFF.

The V and J genes are TRBV10-3 and TRBJ2-5, with 8 nucleotides matching TRBD1. The germline CDR1 and CDR2 sequences are ENHRY and SYGVKD. After removal of 3 bases from V and 4 bases from J, the junction contained 4 bases not matched to a gene. The CDR3 totals 14 residues. The CDR3 DNA is TGTGCCATCAGTGACGGACAGGGACGAGAGACCCAGTACTTC. As protein: CAISDGQGRETQYF.

This chain connects TRBV6-2 or TRBV6-3 to TRBJ2-5; D ambiguous. V was pared by 7 bases and J by 7 bases, with 10 bases between. Germline CDR1 is MNHEY and CDR2 is SVGEGT. This CDR3 spans 11 amino acids. CDR3 bases: TGTGCCAGCATCCGAACCGGGACCCAGTACTTC. Protein sequence: CASIRTGTQYF.

The sample holds a few counts of this clonotype. One base away lies a much larger clone, so this may be a sequencing read error. The V call is TRBV4-3, the J call TRBJ2-1, with D perhaps assigned TRBD1 or TRBD2 (5 bases each). The J call could be wrong; TRBJ2-7 is a better fit for the DNA end. The CDR3 spans 16 residues. Germline V CDR1 and CDR2: LGHNA, YSLEER. CDR3 in amino acids: CASSHDVGARGNEQYF. Here the CDR3 DNA reads TGCGCCAGCAGCCATGACGTAGGGGCGAGGGGCAATGAGCAGTACTTC.

This clonotype was observed a single time. This chain uses TRBV7-3 with TRBJ2-1; D assignment may be TRBD1 or TRBD2 (7 bases each). Germline CDR1 reads SGHTA; CDR2 reads FQGTGA. This CDR3 is built from 13 residues. Trimming stripped 5 bases from V and 13 bases from J, with 18 bases between. DNA for the CDR3: TGTGCCAGCAGCGGGGGGGCAACAGGGGCTCAGTTCTTC. Protein sequence: CASSGGATGAQFF.

The V call is TRBV28, the J call TRBJ2-2; D remains ambiguous. Trimming removed 8 bases from V and 1 base from J, with 8 bases in between. The CDR3 runs 13 residues. Germline V CDR1 and CDR2: MDHEN, SYDVKM. The CDR3 is CASVKGNTGELFF. As DNA, the CDR3 is TGTGCCAGCGTAAAGGGGAACACCGGGGAGCTGTTTTTT.

V and J are TRBV29-1 and TRBJ2-3; D assignment may be TRBD1 or TRBD2 (5 bases each). V was shortened by 5 bases and J by 1 base, with 10 bases between the two germline ends. The CDR3 has 13 residues. Germline V gene lookup returns CDR1 SQVTM and CDR2 ANQGSEA. CDR3 protein: CSVRLGGTDTQYF. The CDR3 DNA reads TGCAGCGTTCGATTGGGGGGCACAGATACGCAGTATTTT.

The V gene is TRBV28, the J gene TRBJ1-1; 9 bases agree with TRBD1. The CDR3 totals 14 residues. V shed 2 bases, J shed 7 bases, and the junction held 5 bases outside the gene matches. CDR1 MDHEN and CDR2 SYDVKM come from the germline V gene. CDR3 sequence: CASSLGTGRVEAFF. The CDR3, as DNA: TGTGCCAGCAGTTTAGGGACAGGGAGGGTTGAAGCTTTCTTT.

The rearrangement links TRBV28 to TRBJ2-1; no clear D. The CDR3 is 14 residues long. Trimming shortened V by 7 bases and J by 9 bases, and 19 bases separated the two germline ends. Germline V CDR1 and CDR2: MDHEN, SYDVKM. The CDR3 spells CASNVAREVGEQFF. The CDR3 DNA sequence: TGTGCCAGCAACGTGGCCAGAGAGGTCGGTGAGCAGTTCTTC. The full variable domain, its missing parts supplied by reference TRBV28 and TRBJ2-1, is DVKVTQSSRYLVKRTGEKVFLECVQDMDHENMFWYRQDPGLGLRLIYFSYDVKMKEKGDIPEGYSVSREKKERFSLILESASTNQTSMYLCASNVAREVGEQFFGPGTRLTVL.

This clonotype was counted at least ten times. V and J are TRBV7-6 and TRBJ2-3; D uncertain. The CDR3 consists of 12 residues. Germline-derived CDR1 and CDR2 are SGHVS and FNYEAQ. V lost 2 bases and J lost 6, with 6 bases in between. The CDR3 is CASSLTYDTQYF. The CDR3 nucleotides are TGTGCCAGCAGCTTAACGTATGATACGCAGTATTTT. Filled out from reference TRBV7-6 and TRBJ2-3, the complete variable domain reads GAGVSQSPRYKVTKRGQDVALRCDPISGHVSLYWYRQALGQGPEFLTYFNYEAQQDKSGLPNDRFSAERPEGSISTLTIQRTEQRDSAMYRCASSLTYDTQYFGPGTRLTVL.